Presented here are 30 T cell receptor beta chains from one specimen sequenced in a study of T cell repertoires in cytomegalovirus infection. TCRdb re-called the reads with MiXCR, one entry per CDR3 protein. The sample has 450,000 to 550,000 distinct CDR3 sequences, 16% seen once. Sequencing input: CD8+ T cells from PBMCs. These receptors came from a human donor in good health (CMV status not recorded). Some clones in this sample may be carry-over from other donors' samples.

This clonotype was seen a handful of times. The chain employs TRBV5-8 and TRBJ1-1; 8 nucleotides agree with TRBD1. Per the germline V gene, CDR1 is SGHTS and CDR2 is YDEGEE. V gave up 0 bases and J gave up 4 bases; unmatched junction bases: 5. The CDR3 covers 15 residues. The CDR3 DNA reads TGTGCCAGCAGCTTGGGACAGGGGTGGGGCACTGAAGCTTTCTTT. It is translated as CASSLGQGWGTEAFF. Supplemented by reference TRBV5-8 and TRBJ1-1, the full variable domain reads EAGVTQSPTHLIKTRGQQATLRCSPISGHTSVYWYQQALGLGLQFLLWYDEGEERNRGNFPPRFSGRQFPNYSSELNVNALELEDSALYLCASSLGQGWGTEAFFGQGTRLTVV.

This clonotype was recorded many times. DNA of the CDR3: TGTGCCAGCAGTGAATATCGGCAGGGAAGCTACGAGCAGTACTTC. Its translation is CASSEYRQGSYEQYF. The genes are TRBV6-1 and TRBJ2-7; weak D call: TRBD1 (5 bases). The CDR3 consists of 15 residues. The V and J ends lost 2 bases and 3 bases respectively, with 14 bases between them. The germline V gene encodes CDR1 MNHNS and CDR2 SASEGT.

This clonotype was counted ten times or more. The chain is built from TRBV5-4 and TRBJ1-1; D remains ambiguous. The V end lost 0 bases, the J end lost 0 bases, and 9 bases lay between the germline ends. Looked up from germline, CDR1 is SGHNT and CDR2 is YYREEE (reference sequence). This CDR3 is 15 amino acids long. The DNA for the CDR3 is TGTGCCAGCAGCTTGGCCCGGAATTTGAACACTGAAGCTTTCTTT. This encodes CASSLARNLNTEAFF.

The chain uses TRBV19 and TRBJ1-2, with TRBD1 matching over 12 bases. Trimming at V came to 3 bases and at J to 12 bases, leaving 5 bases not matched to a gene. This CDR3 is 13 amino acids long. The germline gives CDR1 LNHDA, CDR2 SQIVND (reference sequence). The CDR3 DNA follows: TGTGCCAGTAGTATCGGGACAGGGGGCGCGGACACCTTC. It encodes CASSIGTGGADTF.

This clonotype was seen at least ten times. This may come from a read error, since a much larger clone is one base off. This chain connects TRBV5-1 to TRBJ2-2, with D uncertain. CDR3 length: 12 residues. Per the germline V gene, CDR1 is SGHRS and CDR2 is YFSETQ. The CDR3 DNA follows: TGTGCCAGCAGCTTGGGCCCCGGGGAGCTGTTTTTT. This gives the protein CASSLGPGELFF.

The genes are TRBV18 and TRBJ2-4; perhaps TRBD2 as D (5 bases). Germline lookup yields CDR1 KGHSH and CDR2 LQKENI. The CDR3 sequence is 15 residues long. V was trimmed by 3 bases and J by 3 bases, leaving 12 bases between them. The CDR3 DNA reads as TGTGCCAGCTCACCCTCTCGGGCGGGCAAAAACATTCAGTACTTC. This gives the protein CASSPSRAGKNIQYF.

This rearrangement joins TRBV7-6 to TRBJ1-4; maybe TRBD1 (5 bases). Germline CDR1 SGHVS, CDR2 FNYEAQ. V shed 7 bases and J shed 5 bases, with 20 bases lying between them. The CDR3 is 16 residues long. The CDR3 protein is CASTPTGVYRNEKLFF. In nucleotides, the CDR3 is TGTGCCAGCACCCCGACGGGGGTCTACAGGAATGAAAAACTGTTTTTT. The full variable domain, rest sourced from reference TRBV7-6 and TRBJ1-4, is GAGVSQSPRYKVTKRGQDVALRCDPISGHVSLYWYRQALGQGPEFLTYFNYEAQQDKSGLPNDRFSAERPEGSISTLTIQRTEQRDSAMYRCASTPTGVYRNEKLFFGSGTQLSVL.

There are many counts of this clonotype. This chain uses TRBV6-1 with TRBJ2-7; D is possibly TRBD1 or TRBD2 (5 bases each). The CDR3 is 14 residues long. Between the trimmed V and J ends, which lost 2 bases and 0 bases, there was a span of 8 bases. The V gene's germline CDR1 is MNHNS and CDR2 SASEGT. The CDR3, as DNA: TGTGCCAGCAGTGAAAGGGACGGCTCCTACGAGCAGTACTTC. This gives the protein CASSERDGSYEQYF.

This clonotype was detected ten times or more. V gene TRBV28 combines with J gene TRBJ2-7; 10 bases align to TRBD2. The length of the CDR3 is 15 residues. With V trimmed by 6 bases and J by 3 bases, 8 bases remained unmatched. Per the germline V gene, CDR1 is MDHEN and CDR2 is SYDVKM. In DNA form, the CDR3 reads TGTGCCAGCAGCCACACCCTAGCGGGAGTCTACGAGCAGTACTTC. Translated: CASSHTLAGVYEQYF.

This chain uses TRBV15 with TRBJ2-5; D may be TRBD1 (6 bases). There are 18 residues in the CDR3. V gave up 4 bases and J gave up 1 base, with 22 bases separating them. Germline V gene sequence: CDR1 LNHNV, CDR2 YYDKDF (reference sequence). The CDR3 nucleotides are TGTGCCACCAGCACGTCACGGACAGTTTTTCCTTCCCAAGAGACCCAGTACTTC. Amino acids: CATSTSRTVFPSQETQYF.

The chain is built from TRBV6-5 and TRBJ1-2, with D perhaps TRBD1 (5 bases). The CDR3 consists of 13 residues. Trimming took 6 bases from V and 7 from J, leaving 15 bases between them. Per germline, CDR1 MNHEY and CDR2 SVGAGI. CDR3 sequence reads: CASSPDGGTGYTF. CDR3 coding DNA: TGTGCCAGCAGCCCTGACGGTGGGACTGGCTACACCTTC.

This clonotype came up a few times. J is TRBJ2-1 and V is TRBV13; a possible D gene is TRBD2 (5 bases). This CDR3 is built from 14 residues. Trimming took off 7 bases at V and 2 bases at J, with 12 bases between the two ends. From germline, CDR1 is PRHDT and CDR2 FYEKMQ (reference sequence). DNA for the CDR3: TGTGCCAGCACCCCGGGGAGAACCTACAATGAGCAGTTCTTC. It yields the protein CASTPGRTYNEQFF.

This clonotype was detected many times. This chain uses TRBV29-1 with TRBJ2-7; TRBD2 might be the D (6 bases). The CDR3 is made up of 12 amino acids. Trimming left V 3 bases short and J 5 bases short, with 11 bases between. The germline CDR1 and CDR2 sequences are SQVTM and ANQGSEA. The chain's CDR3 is CSVEGLANEQYF. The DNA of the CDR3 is TGCAGCGTTGAGGGGCTAGCGAACGAGCAGTACTTC.

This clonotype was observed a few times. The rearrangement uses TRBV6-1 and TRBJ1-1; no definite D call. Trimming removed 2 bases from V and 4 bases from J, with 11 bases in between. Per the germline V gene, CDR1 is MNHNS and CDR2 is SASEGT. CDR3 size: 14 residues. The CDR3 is CASSEQDPSTEAFF. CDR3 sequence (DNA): TGTGCCAGCAGTGAACAGGACCCGAGCACTGAAGCTTTCTTT.

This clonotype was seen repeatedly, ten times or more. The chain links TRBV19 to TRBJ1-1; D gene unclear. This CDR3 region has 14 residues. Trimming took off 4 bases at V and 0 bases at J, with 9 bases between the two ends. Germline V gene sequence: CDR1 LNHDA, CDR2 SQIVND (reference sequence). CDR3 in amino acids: CASSRSTVNTEAFF. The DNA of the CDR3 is TGTGCCAGTAGTAGATCCACAGTGAACACTGAAGCTTTCTTT.

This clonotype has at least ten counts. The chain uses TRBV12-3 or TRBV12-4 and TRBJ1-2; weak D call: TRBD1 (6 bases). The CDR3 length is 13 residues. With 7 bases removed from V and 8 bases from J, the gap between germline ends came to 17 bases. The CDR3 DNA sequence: TGTGCCAGCACCCCACGGGGGGCTTGGGGCTACACCTTC. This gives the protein CASTPRGAWGYTF.

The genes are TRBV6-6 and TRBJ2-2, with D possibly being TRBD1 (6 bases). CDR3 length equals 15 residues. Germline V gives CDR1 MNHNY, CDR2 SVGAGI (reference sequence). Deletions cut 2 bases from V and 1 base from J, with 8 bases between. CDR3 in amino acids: CASSYGQKNTGELFF. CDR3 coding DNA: TGTGCCAGCAGTTACGGACAGAAGAACACCGGGGAGCTGTTTTTT.

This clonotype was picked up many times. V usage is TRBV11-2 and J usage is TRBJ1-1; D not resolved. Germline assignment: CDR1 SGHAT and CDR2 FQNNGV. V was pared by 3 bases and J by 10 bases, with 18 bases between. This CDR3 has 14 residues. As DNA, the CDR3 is TGTGCCAGCAGCTTCGGATTGGGTGGGTTTGCAGCTTTCTTT. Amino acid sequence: CASSFGLGGFAAFF.

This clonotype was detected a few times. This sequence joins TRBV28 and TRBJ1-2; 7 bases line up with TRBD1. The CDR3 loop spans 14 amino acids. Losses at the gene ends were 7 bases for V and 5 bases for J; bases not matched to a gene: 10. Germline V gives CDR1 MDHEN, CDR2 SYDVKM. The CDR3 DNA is TGTGCCAGCAATTTGGGGGACAGCCTTTATGGCTACACCTTC. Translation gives CASNLGDSLYGYTF.

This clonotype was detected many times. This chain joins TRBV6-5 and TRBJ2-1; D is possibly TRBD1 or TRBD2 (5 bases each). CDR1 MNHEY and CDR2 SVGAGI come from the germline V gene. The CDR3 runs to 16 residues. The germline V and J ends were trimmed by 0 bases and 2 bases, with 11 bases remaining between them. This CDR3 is CASSYSMGETYNEQFF. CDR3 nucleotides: TGTGCCAGCAGTTACTCGATGGGGGAAACCTACAATGAGCAGTTCTTC.

The DNA of the CDR3 is TGTGCCACCTCTCCCGGGACAGTCTCCTACGAGCAGTACTTC. Protein product: CATSPGTVSYEQYF. This chain uses TRBV15 with TRBJ2-7, with 7 bases lining up with TRBD1. Germline lookup yields CDR1 LNHNV and CDR2 YYDKDF (reference sequence). Losses at the gene ends were 8 bases for V and 0 bases for J; bases not matched to a gene: 7. CDR3 length equals 14 residues.

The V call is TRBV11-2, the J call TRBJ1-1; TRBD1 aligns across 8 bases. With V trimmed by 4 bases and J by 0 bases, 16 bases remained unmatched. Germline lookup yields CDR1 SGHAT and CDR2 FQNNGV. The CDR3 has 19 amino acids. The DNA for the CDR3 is TGTGCCAGCAGCTCCTTGGATGTGGACAGGGAAAAGATGAACACTGAAGCTTTCTTT. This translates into CASSSLDVDREKMNTEAFF. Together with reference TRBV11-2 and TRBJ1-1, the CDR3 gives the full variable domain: EAGVAQSPRYKIIEKRQSVAFWCNPISGHATLYWYQQILGQGPKLLIQFQNNGVVDDSQLPKDRFSAERLKGVDSTLKIQPAKLEDSAVYLCASSSLDVDREKMNTEAFFGQGTRLTVV.

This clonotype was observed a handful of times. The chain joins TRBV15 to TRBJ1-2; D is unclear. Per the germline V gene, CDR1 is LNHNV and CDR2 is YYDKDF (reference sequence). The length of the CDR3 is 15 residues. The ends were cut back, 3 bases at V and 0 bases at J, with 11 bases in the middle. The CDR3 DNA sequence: TGTGCCACCAGCAGGGAGCCGGCCTCTAACTATGGCTACACCTTC. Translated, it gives CATSREPASNYGYTF.

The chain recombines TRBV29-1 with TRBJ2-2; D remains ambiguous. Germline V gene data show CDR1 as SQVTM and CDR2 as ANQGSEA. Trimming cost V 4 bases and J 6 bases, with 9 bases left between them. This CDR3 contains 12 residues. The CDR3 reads CSVGAAAGELFF. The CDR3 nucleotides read TGCAGCGTTGGGGCCGCAGCCGGGGAGCTGTTTTTT.

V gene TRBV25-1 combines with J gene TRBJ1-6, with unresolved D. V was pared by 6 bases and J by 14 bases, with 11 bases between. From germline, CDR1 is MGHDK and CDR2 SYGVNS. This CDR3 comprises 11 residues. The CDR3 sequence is CASREFVTLHF. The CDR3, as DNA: TGTGCCAGCAGAGAGTTCGTAACCCTCCACTTT. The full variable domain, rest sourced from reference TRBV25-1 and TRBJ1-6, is EADIYQTPRYLVIGTGKKITLECSQTMGHDKMYWYQQDPGMELHLIHYSYGVNSTEKGDLSSESTVSRIRTEHFPLTLESARPSHTSQYLCASREFVTLHFGNGTRLTVT.

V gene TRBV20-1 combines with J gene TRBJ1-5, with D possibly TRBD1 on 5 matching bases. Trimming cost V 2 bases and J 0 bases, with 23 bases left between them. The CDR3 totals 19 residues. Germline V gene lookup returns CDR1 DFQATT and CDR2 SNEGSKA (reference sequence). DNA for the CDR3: TGCAGTGCTAGAAGTCGTCCGCGGGGGGGGAGATATAGCAATCAGCCCCAGCATTTT. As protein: CSARSRPRGGRYSNQPQHF.

CDR3 sequence (DNA): TGTGCCAGCAGTTTATCGGCGGGGATAAGCGGTCAGCCCCAGCATTTT. Translation gives CASSLSAGISGQPQHF. The chain couples TRBV27 to TRBJ1-5; D remains unclear. This CDR3 is built from 16 residues. Germline V lookup: CDR1 MNHEY, CDR2 SMNVEV (reference sequence). Trimming stripped 0 bases from V and 6 bases from J, with 15 bases between.

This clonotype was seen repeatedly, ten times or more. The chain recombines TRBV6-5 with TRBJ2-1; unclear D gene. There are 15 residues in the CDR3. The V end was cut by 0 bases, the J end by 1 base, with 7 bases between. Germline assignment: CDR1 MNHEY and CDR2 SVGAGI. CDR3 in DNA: TGTGCCAGCAGTTACTCAGTGAGGTCCTACAATGAGCAGTTCTTC. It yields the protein CASSYSVRSYNEQFF.

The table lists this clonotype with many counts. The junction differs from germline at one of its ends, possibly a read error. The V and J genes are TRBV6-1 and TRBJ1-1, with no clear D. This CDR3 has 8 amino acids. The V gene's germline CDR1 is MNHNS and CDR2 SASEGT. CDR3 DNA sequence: TGTGCCAGCACTGAAGCTTTCTTT. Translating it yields CASTEAFF.

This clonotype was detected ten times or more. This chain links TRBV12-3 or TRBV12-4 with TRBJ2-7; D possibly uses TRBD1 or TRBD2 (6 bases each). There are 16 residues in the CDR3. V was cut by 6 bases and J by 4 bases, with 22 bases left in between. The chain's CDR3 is CASSPSGQRGVYEQYF. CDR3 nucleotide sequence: TGTGCCAGCAGCCCCTCGGGACAAAGGGGGGTTTACGAGCAGTACTTC.